Listed here are 27 T cell receptor beta chains from one sample, sequenced in a study of STAT3 mutations in large granular lymphocyte leukemia. Repertoires were generated with immunoSEQ multiplex PCR, while TCRdb's copy carries only in-frame clones and drops some. The sample yields 5,000 or so clones, over 70% seen once. Which antigens these TCRs recognize remains unknown. Study observations and caveats: Every T-cell large granular lymphocyte leukemia patient had at least one immunodominant TCR beta clonotype.

The source material was PBMCs. The receptor set was obtained from a human donor with T large granular lymphocyte leukemia. Some clones in this sample may be carry-over from other donors' samples.

This clone was observed a handful of times. The J gene is TRBJ2-1, the V gene TRBV5-6; D not certain. Trimming took off 1 base at V and 8 bases at J, with 7 bases between the two ends. Per germline, CDR1 SGHDT and CDR2 YYEEEE. The CDR3 extends over 12 amino acids. The CDR3 sequence: CASSLMRYEQFF. CDR3 nucleotide sequence: TGTGCCAGCAGCTTGATGAGGTATGAGCAGTTCTTC.

V and J are TRBV29-1 and TRBJ2-7; the D is unclear. Germline values: CDR1 SQVTM, CDR2 ANQGSEA. The CDR3 loop spans 12 amino acids. Trimming took off 0 bases at V and 7 bases at J, with 10 bases between the two ends. The CDR3 is CSVEDGQMEQYF. CDR3 bases: TGCAGCGTTGAAGACGGGCAGATGGAGCAGTACTTC.

This clone appeared a few times. This chain connects TRBV7-9 to TRBJ1-5, with 9 positions matching TRBD1. The CDR3 extends over 16 amino acids. Trimming cost V 4 bases and J 2 bases; bases outside gene matches: 6. The V gene's germline CDR1 is SEHNR and CDR2 FQNEAQ (reference sequence). CDR3 DNA: TGTGCCAGCAGCTCCTCGGACAGGGGAGGCAATCAGCCCCAGCATTTT. Protein sequence: CASSSSDRGGNQPQHF.

This clone was observed a handful of times. The chain is built from TRBV7-8 and TRBJ1-1, with D uncertain. This CDR3 has 17 amino acids. V gave up 1 base and J gave up 4 bases, with 19 bases separating them. CDR1 and CDR2 from the germline V gene are SGHVS and FQNEAQ. The CDR3 DNA is TGTGCCAGCAGCTTAGTCATGGGTGGCTCAGCAGGCACTGAAGCTTTCTTT. It specifies CASSLVMGGSAGTEAFF.

The CDR3 protein is CASSLAWQGSYEQYF. The CDR3, as DNA: TGTGCCAGCAGCTTAGCGTGGCAGGGGTCCTACGAGCAGTACTTC. This sequence joins TRBV7-7 and TRBJ2-7, with D maybe TRBD1 (6 bases). The CDR3 has 15 residues. V was shortened by 0 bases and J by 1 base, with 10 bases between the two germline ends. Germline V lookup: CDR1 SSHAT, CDR2 FNYEAQ (reference sequence).

The chain joins TRBV29-1 to TRBJ1-1; 7 bases are a match to TRBD1. The CDR3 is 13 residues long. V was pared by 3 bases and J by 8 bases, with 9 bases of the junction left unmatched. Germline V gives CDR1 SQVTM, CDR2 ANQGSEA. The CDR3 reads CSVERDSQLEAFF. The CDR3 bases are TGCAGCGTTGAGAGGGACAGCCAACTCGAAGCTTTCTTT.

The sample holds a few counts of this clone. The rearrangement joins TRBV18 to TRBJ1-5; D gene unclear. Germline values: CDR1 KGHSH, CDR2 LQKENI. The CDR3 runs to 15 residues. V dropped 2 bases and J dropped 2 bases, with 10 bases sitting between them. CDR3 amino acids: CASSPSPEGNQPQHF. CDR3 DNA sequence: TGTGCCAGCTCACCATCACCTGAGGGCAATCAGCCCCAGCATTTT.

This chain uses TRBV5-1 with TRBJ1-2, with 7 bases that match TRBD1. The length of the CDR3 is 12 residues. V lost 4 bases to trimming and J lost 8 bases; unmatched junction nucleotides: 5. Germline V gives CDR1 SGHRS, CDR2 YFSETQ. This CDR3 is CASSRDRIGYTF. In DNA, the CDR3 is TGCGCCAGCAGCAGGGACAGAATCGGCTACACCTTC.

By share, this clone ranks as large. The rearrangement uses TRBV7-6 and TRBJ1-3; tentative D call: TRBD1 (5 bases). The V gene lost 1 base and the J gene lost 2 bases, with 9 bases spanning the gap. The CDR3 has 15 residues. From germline, CDR1 is SGHVS and CDR2 FNYEAQ. The CDR3 nucleotides are TGTGCCAGCAGCTTAGGTCGGGGCCCTGGAAACACCATATATTTT. Its translation is CASSLGRGPGNTIYF.

The chain recombines TRBV29-1 with TRBJ1-1; D not resolved. The CDR3 consists of 14 residues. Germline CDR1 SQVTM, CDR2 ANQGSEA. With 3 bases removed from V and 4 bases from J, the gap between germline ends came to 15 bases. The CDR3 coding sequence is TGCAGCGTTGACCCCCGAGGTGCCGGCACTGAAGCTTTCTTT. Protein: CSVDPRGAGTEAFF.

The rearrangement links TRBV7-9 to TRBJ1-2; D unclear. Trimming removed 5 bases from V and 4 bases from J, with 11 bases in between. The CDR3 is made up of 13 amino acids. Germline CDR1 SEHNR, CDR2 FQNEAQ (reference sequence). The CDR3 sequence is CASSQGRVYGYTF. The CDR3 DNA sequence: TGTGCCAGCAGCCAAGGACGGGTCTATGGCTACACCTTC. The whole variable domain, filled in from reference TRBV7-9 and TRBJ1-2, reads DTGVSQNPRHKITKRGQNVTFRCDPISEHNRLYWYRQTLGQGPEFLTYFQNEAQLEKSRLLSDRFSAERPKGSFSTLEIQRTEQGDSAMYLCASSQGRVYGYTFGSGTRLTVV.

In regard to this clone: An end of the junction does not agree with germline; a read error may underlie this. The J gene is TRBJ1-2, the V gene TRBV29-1, with a tentative D call TRBD1 (6 bases). There are 12 residues in the CDR3. Germline V CDR1 and CDR2: SQVTM, ANQGSEA. CDR3 in DNA: TGCAGCGTGGAAGGACAGTACTATGGCTACACCTTC. The encoded protein is CSVEGQYYGYTF.

This rearrangement joins TRBV5-1 to TRBJ1-3; the match to TRBD1 covers 7 bases. The length of the CDR3 is 15 residues. The ends lost 0 bases at V and 4 bases at J; junction bases unmatched: 4. Germline V gene lookup returns CDR1 SGHRS and CDR2 YFSETQ. CDR3 in amino acids: CASSLEGARGNTIYF. For the CDR3, the DNA is TGCGCCAGCAGCTTGGAGGGGGCGCGGGGAAACACCATATATTTT.

The J gene is TRBJ1-1, the V gene TRBV5-1, with 9 bases that match TRBD1. This CDR3 region has 13 residues. Trimming cost V 2 bases and J 6 bases; bases outside gene matches: 2. Germline lookup yields CDR1 SGHRS and CDR2 YFSETQ. CDR3 nucleotide sequence: TGCGCCAGCAGCTTAACAGGGGGCTCTGAAGCTTTCTTT. Translating it yields CASSLTGGSEAFF.

The gene calls are TRBV29-1 and TRBJ1-3; 8 positions match TRBD1. Trimming cost V 6 bases and J 2 bases; bases outside gene matches: 3. Germline values: CDR1 SQVTM, CDR2 ANQGSEA. CDR3 length: 13 residues. The CDR3 here is CSVRQGTGNTIYF. The CDR3 region has the DNA TGCAGCGTCCGACAGGGGACTGGAAACACCATATATTTT.

This sequence joins TRBV29-1 and TRBJ1-4; D is possibly TRBD1 (5 bases). Trimming took 0 bases from V and 13 from J, leaving 21 bases between them. CDR1 SQVTM and CDR2 ANQGSEA come from the germline V gene. The CDR3 spans 15 residues. CDR3 bases: TGCAGCGTTGAAGAAGGATTGGTCACCGGGGGTAGACTGTTTTTT. Translation: CSVEEGLVTGGRLFF.

J is TRBJ2-6 and V is TRBV7-6, with D tentatively TRBD2 (6 bases). Germline lookup yields CDR1 SGHVS and CDR2 FNYEAQ. The CDR3 sequence is 18 residues long. V was shortened by 1 base and J by 0 bases, with 13 bases between the two germline ends. The CDR3 sequence is CASSLVAGYRSGANVLTF. The DNA of the CDR3 is TGTGCCAGCAGCTTAGTTGCGGGATATCGCTCTGGGGCCAACGTCCTGACTTTC.

This clone occurred a few times. The gene calls are TRBV10-3 and TRBJ1-5; weak D call: TRBD1 (5 bases). Trimming removed 8 bases at V and 0 bases at J, with 11 bases between. Germline CDR1 and CDR2: ENHRY and SYGVKD. This CDR3 spans 14 amino acids. This chain's CDR3 is CAIGTGDSNQPQHF. CDR3 bases: TGTGCCATCGGGACGGGTGATAGCAATCAGCCCCAGCATTTT.

This chain links TRBV30 with TRBJ2-3; 7 bases map to TRBD2. The V and J ends lost 5 bases and 4 bases, in that order; junction bases with no gene match: 12. Germline loops: CDR1 GTSNPN, CDR2 SVGIG (reference sequence). The CDR3 has 15 residues. DNA of the CDR3: TGTGCCTGGGACCTGGGCGGGGGACGCGCAGATACGCAGTATTTT. Translating gives CAWDLGGGRADTQYF. Together with reference TRBV30 and TRBJ2-3, the CDR3 gives the full variable domain: SQTIHQWPATLVQPVGSPLSLECTVEGTSNPNLYWYRQAAGRGLQLLFYSVGIGQISSEVPQNLSASRPQDRQFILSSKKLLLSDSGFYLCAWDLGGGRADTQYFGPGTRLTVL.

The V and J genes are TRBV6-1 and TRBJ1-1; D gene uncertain. CDR1 MNHNS and CDR2 SASEGT come from the germline V gene. The CDR3 spans 13 residues. V lost 7 bases, J lost 6 bases, and 15 bases lay in between. In nucleotides, the CDR3 is TGTGCCAGCATTTTCACGGGCCGCGCTGAAGCTTTCTTT. It codes for CASIFTGRAEAFF.

This sequence joins TRBV5-4 and TRBJ2-7; D uncertain. This CDR3 has 11 amino acids. Germline V lookup: CDR1 SGHNT, CDR2 YYREEE (reference sequence). The V end lost 4 bases, the J end lost 6 bases, and 8 bases lay between the germline ends. The CDR3 region is CASSLSSEQYF. CDR3 DNA: TGTGCCAGCAGCCTGTCAAGCGAGCAGTACTTC. Using reference TRBV5-4 and TRBJ2-7 for the parts outside the CDR3, the full variable domain is ETGVTQSPTHLIKTRGQQVTLRCSSQSGHNTVSWYQQALGQGPQFIFQYYREEENGRGNFPPRFSGLQFPNYSSELNVNALELDDSALYLCASSLSSEQYFGPGTRLTVT.

Only one count was recorded for this clone. The V call is TRBV2, the J call TRBJ1-2; no clear D gene. This CDR3 is 16 amino acids long. V was cut by 2 bases and J by 3 bases, with 16 bases left in between. The germline V gene encodes CDR1 SNHLY and CDR2 FYNNEI. In DNA, the CDR3 is TGTGCCAGCAGTGAACGCGCGGGCAACGCTTACTATGGCTACACCTTC. Translated: CASSERAGNAYYGYTF.

V and J are TRBV5-4 and TRBJ2-7, with a possible D match to TRBD1 (6 bases). This CDR3 is 14 amino acids long. CDR1 is SGHNT, CDR2 YYREEE, per germline (reference sequence). V lost 4 bases to trimming and J lost 7 bases, with 18 bases between them. DNA of the CDR3: TGTGCCAGCAGCGCGACAGGAGTGGTGGGAGAGCAGTACTTC. It encodes CASSATGVVGEQYF.

This sequence joins TRBV4-1 and TRBJ2-7, with 7 bases that match TRBD2. CDR3 size: 12 residues. Germline-derived CDR1 and CDR2 are MGHRA and YSYEKL. J gave up 6 bases and V 5 bases, and 4 bases lay outside the gene matches. DNA of the CDR3: TGCGCCAGCAGCGGGGGGGTTGGCGAGCAGTACTTC. This gives the protein CASSGGVGEQYF.

V and J are TRBV5-1 and TRBJ1-4; 7 bases are shared with TRBD1. V shed 0 bases, J shed 3 bases, and the junction held 2 bases outside the gene matches. CDR1 is SGHRS, CDR2 YFSETQ, per germline. This CDR3 has 15 amino acids. CDR3 DNA sequence: TGCGCCAGCAGCTTGGAGGGACAGCCTAATGAAAAACTGTTTTTT. Amino acid sequence: CASSLEGQPNEKLFF. Based on the CDR3 plus reference TRBV5-1 and TRBJ1-4, the full variable domain is KAGVTQTPRYLIKTRGQQVTLSCSPISGHRSVSWYQQTPGQGLQFLFEYFSETQRNKGNFPGRFSGRQFSNSRSEMNVSTLELGDSALYLCASSLEGQPNEKLFFGSGTQLSVL.

The table lists this clone with a few counts. The CDR3 bases are TGTGCCAGCAGGACAGAGCTAGGCTACACCTTC. This translates into CASRTELGYTF. This chain uses TRBV6-1 with TRBJ1-2, with D possibly matching TRBD1 (5 bases). Germline lookup yields CDR1 MNHNS and CDR2 SASEGT. The germline V and J ends were trimmed by 6 bases and 8 bases, with 10 bases remaining between them. The CDR3 is 11 amino acids.

The chain has TRBV27 and TRBJ2-7; D not certain. Germline V gives CDR1 MNHEY, CDR2 SMNVEV (reference sequence). The CDR3 loop spans 15 amino acids. V was shortened by 3 bases and J by 2 bases, with 14 bases between the two germline ends. The CDR3 sequence: CASSLRQDLPYEQYF. DNA for the CDR3: TGTGCCAGCAGTTTGCGGCAGGACCTACCCTACGAGCAGTACTTC.